The entry that follows covers one TCR beta chain sequence. What this receptor recognizes is not known. Base qualities were left out, and no much larger clone turns up one base away. Library preparation used 5' RACE. Sequenced on an Illumina HiSeq 2000. Template switching added a universal primer binding site, and the final cDNA carried a unique molecular identifier that allowed TCR cDNA molecules to be counted accurately. First-strand cDNA for TCR alpha and beta chains was synthesized from specific primers in the conserved constant-segment region. To control for contamination, each cDNA library was double barcoded with a SMART-Mk sample barcode plus Illumina barcodes. Two successive PCR steps introduced TruSeq adapter sequences along with Illumina sample barcodes. The TCR alpha and beta cDNA libraries were sequenced on the Illumina HiSeq platform using custom primers. As for how the authors treated the data: MiGEC processed the raw reads to extract unique molecular identifiers, while MiXCR was used to determine the CDR3 positions. For each individual, recombination models were inferred using an EM algorithm with the repgenHMM and IGoR tools. The tcR package in R was used for shared clonotype analysis, with sharing normalized by the product of cloneset sizes. To study raw recombination without the effects of thymic and clonal selection, out-of-frame nonproductive sequences were analyzed. TCRdb ran its own pipeline on the public reads, namely fastp trimming at Q25 and MiXCR clone calling, and kept in-frame beta chains. Records with the same CDR3 protein are collapsed into one entry carrying the most frequent genes and DNA. These V and J calls derive from TCRdb rather than the authors' analysis. The sample contains a few hundred thousand distinct CDR3 sequences, 7% to 9.5% of them found a single time. Clones ranked in the top ten supply 7.5% to 9.5% of the sample.

V gives up 4 bases and J gives up 5 bases, and the segment between their germline ends measures 11 bases. Spanning cysteine to phenylalanine, the CDR3 consists of 12 amino acids. Left in the record is the CDR3 DNA by itself, 36 bases read in frame from the first base. CDR1 and CDR2 are read off the germline V gene as SQVTM and ANQGSEA. Every donor in the study was a healthy Caucasian. The researchers also sequenced three unrelated adults who were not twins: a male aged 18 to 30, a male aged 50 to 59, and a female aged 50 to 59. Miltenyi CD45RO+ enrichment and human naive T-cell isolation kits were used to isolate memory (CD45RO+) and naive T cells from PBMC. This record comes from a study of identical twins (dated by TCRdb to the mid-2010s). Turning to the overall study: To test whether fetal clonotypes persist, this study deep-sequenced TCR alpha and beta repertoires from monozygotic twins, from unrelated adults of various ages, and from cord blood. To rule out contamination, the twin experiments were replicated at different times with different library preparation protocols. Overall study outcomes, separate from this receptor: In monozygotic twins, recombination models systematically underestimated out-of-frame TCR alpha sharing, but the models matched the sharing seen between unrelated individuals. Fewer insertions were carried by abundant cord blood beta clonotypes; a weaker similar trend was observed in young adult naive repertoires, while no such trend was observed in memory repertoires. Out-of-frame TCR alpha sequences shared between twins showed an excess of low generation-probability sequences compared with coincidental sharing between unrelated individuals. Conclusions relied on cross-sectional statistical analysis, since the same donors could not be followed over many years. Invariant T cells such as MAIT and iNKT could partly confound zero-insertion analyses, though diverse VJ usage argued against this for most clonotypes. The excess sharing between twins in beta out-of-frame sequences was weaker because fewer shared sequences reduced the signal-to-noise ratio.

The V gene is TRBV29-1 and the J gene is TRBJ2-5; a tentative D call is TRBD2 (5 bases match). Specimen: naive T cells sorted from blood. The sample's cell subset or site label, decoded: cells isolated with a human naive T-cell isolation kit. This clonotype originated in a woman between 50 and 59 years old in good health. The nucleotide sequence reads as follows: TGCAGCGTTGGCGCGTCGGGGGAGACCCAGTACTTC. This sequence encodes CSVGASGETQYF.